This T cell receptor (beta chain) comes out of a study of blood T cell repertoires in COVID-19. The overall study: In each case, the material was cDNA or gDNA derived from T cells, B-cell-depleted T cells, or PBMCs.

The protocol was immunoSEQ multiplex PCR, while the TCRdb copy is restricted to in-frame clones and leaves out a portion. In the table there are 150,000 to 250,000 clones, around 79% of which are singletons. Germline values: CDR1 KGHSH, CDR2 LQKENI. The CDR3 sequence is 13 residues long. Trimming removed 3 bases at V and 2 bases at J, with 8 bases between. Patients at the Seattle site were enrolled during active infection and followed longitudinally. This clonotype originated in a woman aged 40 to 50 with COVID-19, enrolled during active disease. Sequenced sample: peripheral blood. This rearrangement joins TRBV18 to TRBJ2-7; a weak D match, TRBD1 (5 bases). DNA of the CDR3: TGTGCCAGCTCACCGACGACAGCCTACGAGCAGTACTTC. This sequence encodes CASSPTTAYEQYF.